This T cell receptor beta chain was sequenced for a study of cytomegalovirus exposure and HLA in healthy donors. 13 Jbeta primers and 60 Vbeta primers were used for the PCR. Profiled with immunoSEQ multiplex PCR; TCRdb holds only in-frame clones, not every one. The data show more than 200,000 clones, with roughly 79% seen just once and around 1.7% held by the top ten. Germline V gene sequence: CDR1 KGHSH, CDR2 LQKENI. This CDR3 is built from 14 residues. V was shortened by 3 bases and J by 2 bases, with 10 bases between the two germline ends. The sequence came from a man aged 18 to 29 in good health and CMV-seronegative. The rearrangement joins TRBV18 to TRBJ2-5; D is possibly TRBD1 (6 bases). Sequenced sample: PBMCs. In DNA, the CDR3 is TGTGCCAGCTCACCCCGACAGGATCAAGAGACCCAGTACTTC. This translates into CASSPRQDQETQYF. Filled out from reference TRBV18 and TRBJ2-5, the complete variable domain reads NAGVMQNPRHLVRRRGQEARLRCSPMKGHSHVYWYRQLPEEGLKFMVYLQKENIIDESGMPKERFSAEFPKEGPSILRIQQVVRGDSAAYFCASSPRQDQETQYFGPGTRLLVL.